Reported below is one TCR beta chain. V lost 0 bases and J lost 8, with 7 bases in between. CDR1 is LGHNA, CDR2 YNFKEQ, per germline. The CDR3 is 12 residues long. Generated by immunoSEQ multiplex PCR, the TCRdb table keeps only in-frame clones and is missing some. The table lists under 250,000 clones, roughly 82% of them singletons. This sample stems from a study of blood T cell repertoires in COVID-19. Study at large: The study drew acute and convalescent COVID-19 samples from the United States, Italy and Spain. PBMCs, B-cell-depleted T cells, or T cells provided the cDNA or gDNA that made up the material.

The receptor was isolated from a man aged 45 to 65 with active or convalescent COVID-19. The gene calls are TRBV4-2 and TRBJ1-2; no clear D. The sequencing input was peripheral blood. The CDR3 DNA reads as TGTGCCAGCAGCCAAGACAGGTTGGGCTACACCTTC. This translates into CASSQDRLGYTF.